This T cell receptor beta chain was recovered during a study of patients and donors after allogeneic stem cell transplantation. This clonotype was counted ten times or more. Each CDR3 protein gets one entry after TCRdb re-called the RT-PCR reads with MiXCR. The table includes over 400,000 distinct CDR3 sequences, 16% detected once. The sequenced sample consisted of blood, either unsorted or a sorted T cell fraction (not recorded which). This receptor was taken from a human donor who was either an allogeneic HSCT recipient or a stem cell or donor lymphocyte infusion donor (not recorded which). It is not recorded whose cells these are; they may come from a transplant donor.

CDR3 residues: CASSQDEAAGVTYEQYF. CDR3 DNA sequence: TGCGCCAGCAGCCAAGATGAAGCTGCAGGGGTAACATACGAGCAGTACTTC. The chain recombines TRBV4-3 with TRBJ2-7; TRBD1 might be the D (6 bases). Trimming stripped 0 bases from V and 4 bases from J, with 19 bases between. Germline values: CDR1 LGHNA, CDR2 YSLEER. This CDR3 contains 17 residues.